These 12 T cell receptor beta chains share one sample of origin, sequenced in a study of OX40 agonist ivuxolimab in advanced cancers. Sequencing was performed with immunoSEQ multiplex PCR; in TCRdb, only in-frame clones are kept and a portion is missing. The sample shows about 60,000 clones, roughly nine tenths of them seen only once. The material was CD4+ or CD8+ T cells sorted from blood, obtained in a trial of the OX40 agonist ivuxolimab. Every receptor here comes from an adult with an advanced solid tumor such as melanoma, head and neck, liver or kidney cancer.

The gene calls are TRBV5-6 and TRBJ2-3; D unclear. V lost 0 bases and J lost 2, with 13 bases in between. This CDR3 is built from 16 residues. CDR1 and CDR2 from the germline V gene are SGHDT and YYEEEE. CDR3: CASSLDGRQHTDTQYF. In nucleotides, the CDR3 is TGTGCCAGCAGCTTGGACGGCAGGCAGCACACAGATACGCAGTATTTT.

V usage is TRBV28 and J usage is TRBJ2-1, with D unresolved. The V gene lost 3 bases and the J gene lost 0 bases, with 12 bases spanning the gap. The CDR3 is 16 residues long. The V gene's germline CDR1 is MDHEN and CDR2 SYDVKM. The CDR3 nucleotides read TGTGCCAGCAGTTTTAAGTCGGCAAGCTCCTACAATGAGCAGTTCTTC. Its translation: CASSFKSASSYNEQFF. The whole variable domain, filled in from reference TRBV28 and TRBJ2-1, reads DVKVTQSSRYLVKRTGEKVFLECVQDMDHENMFWYRQDPGLGLRLIYFSYDVKMKEKGDIPEGYSVSREKKERFSLILESASTNQTSMYLCASSFKSASSYNEQFFGPGTRLTVL.

V and J are TRBV5-5 and TRBJ2-7; D remains ambiguous. Germline assignment: CDR1 SGHKS and CDR2 YYEKEE (reference sequence). Trimming left V 4 bases short and J 0 bases short, with 11 bases between. The CDR3 covers 14 residues. CDR3 sequence: CASSPYFDSYEQYV. The CDR3 bases are TGTGCCAGCAGCCCTTACTTTGACTCCTACGAGCAGTACGTC.

CDR3 DNA: TGTGCCAGCAGCCAAGATGTTGGCAGCACTGAAGCTTTCTTT. It specifies CASSQDVGSTEAFF. The rearrangement joins TRBV4-2 to TRBJ1-1; unclear D gene. The V gene's germline CDR1 is LGHNA and CDR2 YNFKEQ. The CDR3 has 14 residues. V was pared by 0 bases and J by 4 bases, with 9 bases between.

CDR3 sequence reads: CASSLATAGDSYEQYF. CDR3 nucleotides: TGTGCCAGCAGCTTAGCGACGGCCGGGGACTCCTACGAGCAGTACTTC. The chain carries TRBV7-9 and TRBJ2-5; possible D gene TRBD2, 5 bases. The J call may be faulty, since TRBJ2-7 better matches the DNA end. Germline assignment: CDR1 SEHNR and CDR2 FQNEAQ (reference sequence). This CDR3 has 16 residues.

The chain carries TRBV5-1 and TRBJ2-1; weak D call: TRBD2 (6 bases). The germline gives CDR1 SGHRS, CDR2 YFSETQ. The CDR3 length is 16 residues. The V and J ends lost 3 bases and 15 bases respectively, with 28 bases between them. CDR3 sequence reads: CASSSRISGPDAAGFF. The CDR3 nucleotides are TGCGCCAGCAGCTCCCGGATTAGCGGACCGGACGCGGCGGGGTTCTTC.

The chain is built from TRBV4-3 and TRBJ1-2; D gene uncertain. Germline assignment: CDR1 LGHNA and CDR2 YSLEER. V was trimmed by 1 base and J by 4 bases, leaving 10 bases between them. The length of the CDR3 is 14 residues. CDR3 sequence (DNA): TGCGCCAGCAGCCAAGGACGGACCCGCTATGGCTACACCTTC. As protein: CASSQGRTRYGYTF.

The rearrangement joins TRBV7-9 to TRBJ1-6; D gene unclear. V lost 1 base and J lost 10, with 11 bases in between. CDR3 length: 14 amino acids. CDR1 is SEHNR, CDR2 FQNEAQ, per germline (reference sequence). The CDR3 protein is CASSLVSIGSPLHF. CDR3 DNA: TGTGCCAGCAGCTTAGTGTCGATTGGCTCACCCCTCCACTTT.

The chain is built from TRBV27 and TRBJ2-7, with 12 nucleotides matching TRBD2. V gave up 4 bases and J gave up 7 bases; unmatched junction bases: 11. CDR1 is MNHEY, CDR2 SMNVEV, per germline (reference sequence). CDR3 length: 16 residues. Here the CDR3 DNA reads TGTGCCAGCAGTTCGATTAGACTAGCGGGAGTGGAAGAGCAGTACTTC. Translated, it gives CASSSIRLAGVEEQYF.

The V gene is TRBV5-6, the J gene TRBJ1-4, with D hard to call. Germline CDR1 SGHDT, CDR2 YYEEEE. The CDR3 is made up of 15 amino acids. With 1 base removed from V and 6 bases from J, the gap between germline ends came to 13 bases. CDR3 loop: CASSLSGGVDEKLFF. The CDR3 DNA sequence: TGTGCCAGCAGCTTGTCGGGAGGCGTGGATGAAAAACTGTTTTTT.

The chain is built from TRBV2 and TRBJ1-5; 8 positions match TRBD1. Germline CDR1 SNHLY, CDR2 FYNNEI. The CDR3 loop spans 14 amino acids. V lost 4 bases, J lost 4 bases, and 3 bases stayed unmatched. For the CDR3, the DNA is TGTGCCAGCAGTGTTGGACAGGGTAATCAGCCCCAGCATTTT. Its translation is CASSVGQGNQPQHF.

The rearrangement links TRBV7-9 to TRBJ2-5; maybe TRBD2 (7 bases). From germline, CDR1 is SEHNR and CDR2 FQNEAQ (reference sequence). The CDR3 has 15 residues. V dropped 3 bases and J dropped 5 bases, with 16 bases sitting between them. The CDR3 is CASSFGPGGPETQYF. The CDR3 DNA reads TGTGCCAGCAGCTTTGGGCCGGGGGGCCCTGAGACCCAGTACTTC.